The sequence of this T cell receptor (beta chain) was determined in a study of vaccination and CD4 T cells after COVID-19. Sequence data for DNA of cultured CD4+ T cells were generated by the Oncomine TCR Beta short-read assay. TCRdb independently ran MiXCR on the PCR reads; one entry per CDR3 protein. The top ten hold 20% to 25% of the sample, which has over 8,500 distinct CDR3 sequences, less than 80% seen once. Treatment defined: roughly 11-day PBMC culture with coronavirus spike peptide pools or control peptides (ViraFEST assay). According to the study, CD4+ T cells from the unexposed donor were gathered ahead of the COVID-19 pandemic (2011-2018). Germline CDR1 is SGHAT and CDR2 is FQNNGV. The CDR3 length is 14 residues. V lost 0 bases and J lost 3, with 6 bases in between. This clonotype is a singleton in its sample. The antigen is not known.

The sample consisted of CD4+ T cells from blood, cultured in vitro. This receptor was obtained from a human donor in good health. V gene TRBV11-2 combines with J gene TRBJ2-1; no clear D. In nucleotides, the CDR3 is TGTGCCAGCAGCTTAGATCTCAGCTACAATGAGCAGTTCTTC. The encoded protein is CASSLDLSYNEQFF.